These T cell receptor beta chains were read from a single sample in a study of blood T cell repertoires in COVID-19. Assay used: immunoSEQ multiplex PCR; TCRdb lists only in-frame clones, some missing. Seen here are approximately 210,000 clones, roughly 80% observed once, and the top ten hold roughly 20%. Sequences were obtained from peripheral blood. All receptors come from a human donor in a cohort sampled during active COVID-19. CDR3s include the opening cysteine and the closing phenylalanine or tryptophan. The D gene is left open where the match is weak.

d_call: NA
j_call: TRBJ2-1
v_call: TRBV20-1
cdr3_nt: TGCAGTGCTAGTAAAACGGGAGTTGGCAATGAGCAGTTCTTC
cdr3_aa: CSASKTGVGNEQFF

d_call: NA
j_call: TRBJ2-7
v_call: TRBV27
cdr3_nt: TGTGCCAGCAGTTTCGTTACGATCAGCTCCTACGAGCAGTACTTC
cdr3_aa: CASSFVTISSYEQYF

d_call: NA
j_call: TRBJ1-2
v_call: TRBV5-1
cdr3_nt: TGCGCCAGCAGCAGGGGTGACAACTATGGCTACACCTTC
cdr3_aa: CASSRGDNYGYTF

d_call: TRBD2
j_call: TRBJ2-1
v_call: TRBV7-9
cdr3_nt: TGTGCCAGCAGCCGAACTAGCGTACCCTACAATGAGCAGTTCTTC
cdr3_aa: CASSRTSVPYNEQFF

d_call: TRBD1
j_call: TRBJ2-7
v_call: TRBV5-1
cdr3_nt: TGCGCCAGCAGCTTGGCCGGGACAGGGCACGAGCAGTACTTC
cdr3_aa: CASSLAGTGHEQYF

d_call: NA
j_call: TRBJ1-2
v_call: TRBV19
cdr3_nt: TGTGCCAGTAATCAGGTTCACGTTAACTATGGCTACACCTTC
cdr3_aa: CASNQVHVNYGYTF

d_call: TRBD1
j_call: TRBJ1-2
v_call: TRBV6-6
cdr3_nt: TGTGCCAGCACCGGGACAGGTCAATCGATCTATGGCTACACCTTC
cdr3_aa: CASTGTGQSIYGYTF

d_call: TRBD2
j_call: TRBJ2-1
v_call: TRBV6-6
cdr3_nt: TGTGCCAGCAGCCAACGCCAGCGGGGGTACAATGAGCAGTTCTTC
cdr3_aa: CASSQRQRGYNEQFF

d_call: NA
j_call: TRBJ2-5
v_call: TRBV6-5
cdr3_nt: TGTGCCAGCAGCCAGGGGAGGGACCAAGAGACCCAGTACTTC
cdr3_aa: CASSQGRDQETQYF

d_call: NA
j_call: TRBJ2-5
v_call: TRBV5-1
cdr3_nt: TGCGCCAGCAGCATATACAGGGTACAAGAGACCCAGTACTTC
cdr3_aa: CASSIYRVQETQYF